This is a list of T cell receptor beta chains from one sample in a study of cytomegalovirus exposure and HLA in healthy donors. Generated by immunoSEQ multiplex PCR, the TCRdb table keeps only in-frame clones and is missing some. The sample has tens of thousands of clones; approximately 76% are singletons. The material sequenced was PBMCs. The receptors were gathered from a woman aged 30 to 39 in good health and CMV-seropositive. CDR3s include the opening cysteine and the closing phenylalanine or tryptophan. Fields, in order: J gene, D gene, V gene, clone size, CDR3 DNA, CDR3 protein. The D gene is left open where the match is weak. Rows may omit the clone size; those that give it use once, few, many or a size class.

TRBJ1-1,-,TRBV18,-,TGTGCCAGCTCACCAACCGGGGACACTGAAGCTTTCTTT,CASSPTGDTEAFF
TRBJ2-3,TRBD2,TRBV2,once,TGTGCCAGCAGTGAAGCCGACGCCCGGGGGGGAGATACGCAGTATTTT,CASSEADARGGDTQYF
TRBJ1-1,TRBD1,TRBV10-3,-,TGTGCCATCAAAACAGGGGGCATCACTGAAGCTTTCTTT,CAIKTGGITEAFF
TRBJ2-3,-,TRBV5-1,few,TGCGCCAGCAGCCCAGGACTTAGTGGTAGCACAGATACGCAGTATTTT,CASSPGLSGSTDTQYF
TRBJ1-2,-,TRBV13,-,TGTGCCAGCAGCCCCCCGGGTTCCCATCCCTACACCTTC,CASSPPGSHPYTF
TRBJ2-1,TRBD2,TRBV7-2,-,TGTGCCAGCAGCTTATCGGGGGGGACCTACAATGAGCAGTTCTTC,CASSLSGGTYNEQFF
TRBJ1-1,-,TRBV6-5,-,TGTGCCAGCATGGTCTCGCGCGTCGGGGCTGAAGCTTTCTTT,CASMVSRVGAEAFF
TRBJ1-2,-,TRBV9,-,TGTGCCAGCAGCGTAGGATCAGGGGTATATGGCTACACCTTC,CASSVGSGVYGYTF
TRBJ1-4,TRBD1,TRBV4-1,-,TGCGCCAGCAGCCAAGAGTCGCGGACAGGGGGCATCTCTAATGAAAAACTGTTTTTT,CASSQESRTGGISNEKLFF
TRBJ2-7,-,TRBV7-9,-,TGTGCCAGCAGCTTAGGCGGCTACTCCTACGAGCAGTACTTC,CASSLGGYSYEQYF
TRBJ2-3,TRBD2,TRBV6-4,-,TGTGCCAGCAGTGACTCTACTAGCGGGGATGCAGATACGCAGTATTTT,CASSDSTSGDADTQYF
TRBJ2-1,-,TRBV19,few,TGTGCCAGTAGTATTGGGGGGGGCCTGAGGAATGAGCAGTTCTTC,CASSIGGGLRNEQFF
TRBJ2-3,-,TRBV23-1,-,TGCGCCAGCAATAGGCGGGGCCGCACAGATACGCAGTATTTT,CASNRRGRTDTQYF
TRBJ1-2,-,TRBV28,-,TGTGCCAGCAGTTTAGGGGGGGCGCTTAGCAATGGCTACACCTTC,CASSLGGALSNGYTF
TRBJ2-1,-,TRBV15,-,TGTGCCACCAGCAGAGGACTGTCTCGGGATGAGCAGTTCTTC,CATSRGLSRDEQFF
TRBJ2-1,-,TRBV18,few,TGTGCCAGCTCACCACTCCACTCCCGGACTTACAATGAGCAGTTCTTC,CASSPLHSRTYNEQFF
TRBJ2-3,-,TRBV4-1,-,TGCGCCAGCAGCCCCGGGAATTTAAACACAGATACGCAGTATTTT,CASSPGNLNTDTQYF
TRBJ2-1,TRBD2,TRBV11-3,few,TGTGCCAGCAGCTTGACCTACACGGGGGGGCTCTGCAATGAGCAGTTCTTC,CASSLTYTGGLCNEQFF
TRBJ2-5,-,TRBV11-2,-,TGTGCCAGCAGCCCCCAGGTCCAAGAGACCCAGTACTTC,CASSPQVQETQYF
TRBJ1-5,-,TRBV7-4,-,TGTGCCAGAGCAGGTAATCAGCCCCAGCATTTT,CARAGNQPQHF
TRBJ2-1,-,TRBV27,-,TGTGCCTCGGGGACATCTACCTACAATGAGCAGTTCTTC,CASGTSTYNEQFF
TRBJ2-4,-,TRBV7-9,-,TGTGCCAGCAGCTTAGGCGGGCAGGGGTGGGCCAAAAACATTCAGTACTTC,CASSLGGQGWAKNIQYF
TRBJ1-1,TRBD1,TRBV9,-,TGTGCCAGCAGTGGGACAGCCGAGATGAACACTGAAGCTTTCTTT,CASSGTAEMNTEAFF
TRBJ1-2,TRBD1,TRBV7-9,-,TGTTCCAGCAGCCCCGGGACAGCTAGCCGCGGCTATGGCTACACCTTC,CSSSPGTASRGYGYTF
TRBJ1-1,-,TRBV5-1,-,TGCGCCAGCAGCTTGAGTAGGCAGGGTGAAGCTTTCTTT,CASSLSRQGEAFF
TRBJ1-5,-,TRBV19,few,TGTGCCAGTAGTATAACACCTTCGGGGCCCCAGCATTTT,CASSITPSGPQHF